This is a list of T cell receptor beta chains from one sample in a study of blood T cells in healthy people across ages. A single record per CDR3 protein comes from TCRdb applying MiXCR to the 5' RACE reads. Of more than 650,000 distinct CDR3 sequences in the sample, approximately 53% were seen once. Sequenced sample: blood. These receptors were collected from a man aged 80 or over in good health. CDR3s include the opening cysteine and the closing phenylalanine or tryptophan. The D gene is left open where the match is weak. The listing skips clone size in some rows; elsewhere it reads once, few, many or a size class.

D	size	V	J	CDR3	DNA
-	-	TRBV6-1	TRBJ1-1	CASSVERAGQAFF	TGTGCCAGCAGTGTCGAGAGAGCAGGTCAAGCTTTCTTT
-	-	TRBV7-8	TRBJ1-2	CASSPLGGPNIYGYTF	TGTGCCAGCAGCCCACTCGGGGGACCGAACATCTATGGCTACACCTTC
-	-	TRBV29-1	TRBJ2-7	CSVRGRTSYEQYF	TGCAGCGTTCGTGGACGGACCTCCTACGAGCAGTACTTC
TRBD1	-	TRBV11-2	TRBJ2-3	CASSPTGSDTQYF	TGTGCCAGCAGCCCGACAGGGAGCGATACGCAGTATTTT
TRBD1	-	TRBV10-3	TRBJ2-1	CAISGTGADEQFF	TGTGCCATCAGTGGGACAGGGGCTGATGAGCAGTTCTTC
-	-	TRBV27	TRBJ2-3	CASRLISGHLDAYF	TGTGCCAGCAGACTAATTTCGGGCCACCTGGACGCGTATTTT
-	-	TRBV7-9	TRBJ2-5	CASSLVNANEQYF	TGTGCCAGCAGCTTAGTTAATGCGAATGAGCAGTACTTC
TRBD1	few	TRBV15	TRBJ1-2	CATRGQGGYGYTF	TGTGCCACCAGGGGACAGGGGGGCTATGGCTACACCTTC
TRBD1	many	TRBV9	TRBJ2-4	CASSTGTGFREQYF	TGTGCCAGCAGCACTGGGACAGGCTTTCGGGAGCAGTACTTC
-	-	TRBV2	TRBJ2-1	CASSGGRGRGLSSYNEQFF	TGTGCCAGCAGTGGGGGTCGGGGCCGGGGCCTTAGCTCCTACAATGAGCAGTTCTTC
-	-	TRBV20-1	TRBJ2-7	CSASRVPSEQYF	TGCAGTGCTAGTAGGGTCCCCTCCGAGCAGTACTTC
-	-	TRBV7-6	TRBJ2-1	CASSFGYHNEQFF	TGTGCCAGCAGCTTCGGCTACCACAATGAGCAGTTCTTC
TRBD2	few	TRBV4-2	TRBJ2-7	CASSQELSGTSGRSLPYEQYF	TGTGCCAGCAGCCAAGAACTTTCCGGGACTAGCGGGAGGAGCCTACCCTACGAGCAGTACTTC
-	-	TRBV5-1	TRBJ2-5	CASSLAEGPETQYF	TGCGCCAGCAGCTTGGCCGAGGGCCCCGAGACCCAGTACTTC
TRBD2	-	TRBV6-4	TRBJ2-1	CASSDSGGRLYNEQFF	TGTGCCAGCAGTGACTCGGGCGGGAGGCTATACAATGAGCAGTTCTTC
-	-	TRBV21-1	TRBJ1-4	CASSKRTGIPQGNEKLFF	TGTGCCAGCAGCAAACGGACAGGGATACCGCAGGGTAATGAAAAACTGTTTTTT
-	-	TRBV12-3/TRBV12-4	TRBJ2-5	CASSPLGYNEQYF	TGTGCCAGCAGTCCCCTGGGTTACAATGAGCAGTACTTC
TRBD1	-	TRBV6-5	TRBJ1-1	CASRRDSINTEAFF	TGTGCCAGCAGAAGGGACAGCATTAACACTGAAGCTTTCTTT
-	-	TRBV3-1	TRBJ2-1	CASSQDAGGSGFF	TGTGCCAGCAGCCAAGACGCCGGAGGATCCGGGTTCTTC
TRBD2	-	TRBV11-2	TRBJ2-1	CASSPQLAGNYEQFF	TGTGCCAGCAGCCCGCAACTAGCGGGGAACTACGAGCAGTTCTTC
-	few	TRBV28	TRBJ2-1	CASRPTSGRGLEQFF	TGTGCCAGCAGACCCACTAGTGGGAGAGGTCTTGAGCAGTTCTTC
TRBD2	few	TRBV29-1	TRBJ2-7	CSVSGTSGRRHEQYF	TGCAGCGTTTCCGGGACTAGCGGGAGAAGGCACGAGCAGTACTTC
-	-	TRBV20-1	TRBJ2-7	CSARAFSLYEQYF	TGCAGTGCTCGGGCCTTCAGTCTTTACGAGCAGTACTTC
TRBD1	-	TRBV5-1	TRBJ2-5	CASSWLTGSDQYF	TGCGCCAGCAGCTGGCTGACAGGGTCGGACCAGTACTTC